The 13 T cell receptor beta chains presented below share a single source sample, sequenced in a study of OX40 agonist ivuxolimab in advanced cancers. Some clones are missing from TCRdb's copy, which holds only in-frame ones; the method was immunoSEQ multiplex PCR. The sample has roughly 75,000 clones; over 90% are singletons. The input for sequencing was CD4+ or CD8+ T cells sorted from blood, taken in a trial of the OX40 agonist ivuxolimab. The receptors shown here come from an adult with an advanced solid tumor such as melanoma, head and neck, liver or kidney cancer.

The J gene is TRBJ1-1, the V gene TRBV30, with 7 bases identical to TRBD1. The CDR3 extends over 15 amino acids. CDR1 and CDR2 (germline): GTSNPN, SVGIG (reference sequence). Losses at the gene ends were 5 bases for V and 2 bases for J; bases not matched to a gene: 11. The CDR3 reads CAWFREKGANTEAFF. The CDR3 DNA reads as TGTGCCTGGTTCCGGGAAAAGGGGGCCAACACTGAAGCTTTCTTT.

CDR3 DNA sequence: TGTGCCAGCGAGGAGCTTGGAGCCCAGTACTTC. Its translation: CASEELGAQYF. The V call is TRBV2, the J call TRBJ2-5; D unclear. Germline values: CDR1 SNHLY, CDR2 FYNNEI. V lost 8 bases and J lost 9, with 13 bases in between. The CDR3 spans 11 residues.

This chain connects TRBV19 to TRBJ1-4; D not certain. Trimming took off 1 base at V and 0 bases at J, with 12 bases between the two ends. The CDR3 totals 17 residues. Germline V CDR1 and CDR2: LNHDA, SQIVND (reference sequence). The CDR3 region is CASSIVGLVTTNEKLFF. CDR3 sequence (DNA): TGTGCCAGTAGTATAGTCGGCCTTGTGACAACTAATGAAAAACTGTTTTTT.

This chain links TRBV19 with TRBJ2-7; D uncertain. Germline CDR1 reads LNHDA; CDR2 reads SQIVND (reference sequence). V gave up 0 bases and J gave up 3 bases, with 3 bases separating them. The CDR3 loop spans 12 amino acids. In DNA, the CDR3 is TGTGCCAGTAGTATAGACAGCTACGAGCAGTACTTC. It yields the protein CASSIDSYEQYF.

The rearrangement links TRBV4-1 to TRBJ1-5, with D unresolved. This CDR3 is 13 amino acids long. The V gene lost 4 bases and the J gene lost 5 bases, with 9 bases spanning the gap. Germline V lookup: CDR1 MGHRA, CDR2 YSYEKL. The CDR3 nucleotides read TGCGCCAGCAGCCTCACAGAATATCAGCCCCAGCATTTT. Translated: CASSLTEYQPQHF.

This clone was seen a few times. The chain carries TRBV7-9 and TRBJ2-7; possibly TRBD1 for D (5 bases). Germline CDR1 SEHNR, CDR2 FQNEAQ (reference sequence). The CDR3 sequence is 11 residues long. The V gene lost 8 bases and the J gene lost 3 bases, with 8 bases spanning the gap. CDR3 amino acids: CASGRDYEQYF. The CDR3 nucleotides are TGTGCCAGCGGCAGGGACTACGAGCAGTACTTC.

This sequence joins TRBV9 and TRBJ1-2, with TRBD1 identical over 11 bases. The CDR3 has 18 residues. Germline V gene sequence: CDR1 SGDLS, CDR2 YYNGEE. With V trimmed by 0 bases and J by 3 bases, 10 bases remained unmatched. The CDR3 coding sequence is TGTGCCAGCAGCGTAGGGGTCCACCGGGACAGGGGGTACTATGGCTACACCTTC. Translating it yields CASSVGVHRDRGYYGYTF.

The count of this clone is one. CDR3 nucleotide sequence: TGCGCCAGCAGTCGAAACAGGGTAGACGGCACCGGGGAGCTGTTTTTT. It encodes CASSRNRVDGTGELFF. V is TRBV10-1 and J is TRBJ2-2; weak D call: TRBD1 (6 bases). Trimming removed 5 bases at V and 4 bases at J, with 17 bases between. The germline V gene encodes CDR1 WNHNN and CDR2 SYGVQD (reference sequence). CDR3 length equals 16 residues.

The chain couples TRBV5-4 to TRBJ2-7, with 9 bases identical to TRBD1. The CDR3 covers 15 residues. CDR1 SGHNT and CDR2 YYREEE come from the germline V gene (reference sequence). The ends lost 5 bases at V and 0 bases at J; junction bases unmatched: 6. The CDR3 sequence: CASRPDRGSSYEQYF. For the CDR3, the DNA is TGTGCCAGCAGACCTGACAGGGGGAGCTCCTACGAGCAGTACTTC.

The chain combines TRBV4-3 with TRBJ2-5; tentative D call: TRBD2 (6 bases). The V gene's germline CDR1 is LGHNA and CDR2 YSLEER. CDR3 size: 17 residues. V lost 0 bases and J lost 2, with 16 bases in between. Here the CDR3 DNA reads TGCGCCAGCAGCCAAGACCTAATGGGACTTAATCAAGAGACCCAGTACTTC. Its translation is CASSQDLMGLNQETQYF.

The chain is built from TRBV15 and TRBJ2-7, with 8 bases aligning to TRBD1. Germline trimming cut 0 bases from V and 4 bases from J; bases unmatched to any gene: 5. CDR3 length: 15 residues. Germline V lookup: CDR1 LNHNV, CDR2 YYDKDF (reference sequence). In DNA form, the CDR3 reads TGTGCCACCAGCAGAGAGGGCAGGGGGCCGTACGAGCAGTACTTC. This gives the protein CATSREGRGPYEQYF.

This clone was observed a few times. The junction departs from the called germline gene at one end, perhaps through a read error. The chain has TRBV6-1 and TRBJ1-5; TRBD1 agrees at 7 bases. This CDR3 is 15 amino acids long. Germline V gene lookup returns CDR1 MNHNS and CDR2 SASEGT. The CDR3 loop reads CASREGTARNQPQHF. CDR3 nucleotides: TGTGCCAGCAGGGAAGGGACAGCTCGTAATCAGCCCCAGCATTTT.

The chain uses TRBV4-3 and TRBJ2-7, with TRBD2 as a possible D gene (6 bases). Germline CDR1 and CDR2: LGHNA and YSLEER. V was clipped by 0 bases and J by 4 bases, with 16 bases between them. The CDR3 loop spans 16 amino acids. CDR3 sequence: CASSQDMGGGWYEQYF. As DNA, the CDR3 is TGCGCCAGCAGCCAAGATATGGGGGGAGGCTGGTACGAGCAGTACTTC.